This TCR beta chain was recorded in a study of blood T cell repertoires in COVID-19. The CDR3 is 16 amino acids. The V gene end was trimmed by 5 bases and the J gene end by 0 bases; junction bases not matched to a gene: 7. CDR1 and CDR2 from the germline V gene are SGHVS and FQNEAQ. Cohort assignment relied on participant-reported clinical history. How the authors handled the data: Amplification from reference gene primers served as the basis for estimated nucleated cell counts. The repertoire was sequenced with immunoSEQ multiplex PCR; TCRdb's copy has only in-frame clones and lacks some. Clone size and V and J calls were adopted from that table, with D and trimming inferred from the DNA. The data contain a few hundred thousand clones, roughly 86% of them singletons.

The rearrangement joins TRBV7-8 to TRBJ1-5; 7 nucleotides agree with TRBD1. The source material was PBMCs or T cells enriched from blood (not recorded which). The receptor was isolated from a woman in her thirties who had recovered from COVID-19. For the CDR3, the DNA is TGTGCCAGCAGCCCACGCACAGGGGATAGCAATCAGCCCCAGCATTTT. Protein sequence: CASSPRTGDSNQPQHF.